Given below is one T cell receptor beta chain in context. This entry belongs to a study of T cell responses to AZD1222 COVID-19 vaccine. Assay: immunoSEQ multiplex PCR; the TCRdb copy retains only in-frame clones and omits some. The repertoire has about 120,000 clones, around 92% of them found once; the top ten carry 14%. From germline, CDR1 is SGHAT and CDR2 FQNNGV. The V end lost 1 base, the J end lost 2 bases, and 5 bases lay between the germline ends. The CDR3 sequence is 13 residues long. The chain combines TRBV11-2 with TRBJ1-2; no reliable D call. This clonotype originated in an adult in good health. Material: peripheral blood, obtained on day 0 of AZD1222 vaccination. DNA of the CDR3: TGTGCCAGCAGCTTAGTAGGGAACTATGGCTACACCTTC. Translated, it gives CASSLVGNYGYTF. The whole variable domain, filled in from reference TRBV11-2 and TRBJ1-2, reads EAGVAQSPRYKIIEKRQSVAFWCNPISGHATLYWYQQILGQGPKLLIQFQNNGVVDDSQLPKDRFSAERLKGVDSTLKIQPAKLEDSAVYLCASSLVGNYGYTFGSGTRLTVV.